These 22 T cell receptor beta chains were sequenced from one sample in a study of T cells in Graves' hyperthyroidism and ophthalmopathy. RNA transcripts served as the template for amplifying TCR beta CDR3 regions. An initial round of RT-PCR targeting the TCR CDR3 relied on the HTBI primer set. TCRdb reanalysed the multiplex PCR reads using MiXCR and keeps one entry per CDR3 protein. The data hold 700,000 to 950,000 distinct CDR3 sequences, with just over 35% observed a single time. Sequenced sample: blood. These receptors were collected from a woman between 35 and 50 years old with Graves' hyperthyroidism.

This clonotype was found many times. J is TRBJ2-6 and V is TRBV7-8; D is ambiguous. The CDR3 is 15 residues long. Germline assignment: CDR1 SGHVS and CDR2 FQNEAQ. V gave up 1 base and J gave up 0 bases, with 4 bases separating them. CDR3 sequence reads: CASSLEPSGANVLTF. The CDR3 DNA is TGTGCCAGCAGCTTAGAGCCCTCTGGGGCCAACGTCCTGACTTTC.

This clonotype was found many times. This chain connects TRBV7-6 to TRBJ1-4; 9 bases are shared with TRBD1. V dropped 1 base and J dropped 8; count of bases not matched to a gene: 2. Germline assignment: CDR1 SGHVS and CDR2 FNYEAQ. The CDR3 contains 14 residues. The CDR3 sequence: CASSLGTGVEKLFF. The CDR3 bases are TGTGCCAGCAGCTTAGGGACAGGGGTAGAAAAACTGTTTTTT.

This clonotype was observed many times. The chain combines TRBV11-1 with TRBJ2-7, with a tentative D call TRBD2 (6 bases). Trimming stripped 0 bases from V and 2 bases from J, with 11 bases between. The CDR3 extends over 15 amino acids. Germline values: CDR1 SGHAT, CDR2 FQDESV (reference sequence). The CDR3: CASSLASGVAYEQYF. The CDR3 DNA reads as TGTGCCAGCAGCTTAGCGTCGGGGGTGGCCTACGAGCAGTACTTC.

The chain uses TRBV20-1 and TRBJ2-7, with 10 bases that match TRBD2. V dropped 2 bases and J dropped 3; count of bases not matched to a gene: 1. The CDR3 totals 13 residues. Germline V gene lookup returns CDR1 DFQATT and CDR2 SNEGSKA (reference sequence). CDR3 bases: TGCAGTGCTAGACAGCGGGGGGGCTACGAGCAGTACTTC. Translated, it gives CSARQRGGYEQYF.

This clonotype was counted a few times. The gene calls are TRBV29-1 and TRBJ2-7; maybe TRBD1 (5 bases). The germline CDR1 and CDR2 sequences are SQVTM and ANQGSEA. There are 14 residues in the CDR3. The V end was cut by 4 bases, the J end by 0 bases, with 13 bases between. CDR3 region: CSVVFRASSYEQYF. The CDR3 DNA sequence: TGCAGCGTTGTTTTCAGGGCTAGCTCCTACGAGCAGTACTTC.

This clonotype was seen a handful of times. This chain joins TRBV28 and TRBJ2-7; 7 bases agree with TRBD1. The CDR3 contains 16 residues. Germline CDR1 is MDHEN and CDR2 is SYDVKM. The V segment lost 6 bases and the J segment 3 bases; nucleotides outside the gene matches: 14. The CDR3 DNA is TGTGCCAGCAGCAACCATCCGGGACAGCGACACTACGAGCAGTACTTC. Protein sequence: CASSNHPGQRHYEQYF.

On this clonotype itself: Because it lacks the conserved phenylalanine or tryptophan at the end, this CDR3 is likely a read error. The chain has TRBV7-9 and TRBJ1-1, with D possibly matching TRBD1 (5 bases). This CDR3 spans 17 amino acids. Germline assignment: CDR1 SEHNR and CDR2 FQNEAQ (reference sequence). Written as DNA, the CDR3 is TGCGCCAGCAGCCAGGGAGAGGTCGAGGGGCGGAACACTGAAGCTTTCCTT. Translated: CASSQGEVEGRNTEAFL.

Worth noting for this clonotype: A much larger clone sits a single nucleotide away, making a read error possible. The chain links TRBV7-9 to TRBJ1-2; D is ambiguous. Germline V gene sequence: CDR1 SEHNR, CDR2 FQNEAQ (reference sequence). The CDR3 has 15 residues. The CDR3, as DNA: TGTGCCAGCAGCTTAGTCAAGGGCCTTAACTATGGCCACACCTTC. Residues: CASSLVKGLNYGHTF.

The chain employs TRBV18 and TRBJ1-1; D remains ambiguous. V was cut by 3 bases and J by 7 bases, with 12 bases left in between. This CDR3 is 13 amino acids long. The germline V gene has CDR1 KGHSH and CDR2 LQKENI. The CDR3 sequence is CASSPRDMVEAFF. The CDR3 bases are TGTGCCAGCTCACCGCGAGACATGGTTGAAGCTTTCTTT.

This clonotype turned up a few times. The V gene is TRBV7-3, the J gene TRBJ1-2, with D maybe TRBD1 (6 bases). From germline, CDR1 is SGHTA and CDR2 FQGTGA. Trimming shortened V by 7 bases and J by 6 bases, and 18 bases separated the two germline ends. The CDR3 covers 14 residues. The CDR3 nucleotides are TGTGCCAGCATCCGAGGGGGACCCTTCGATGGCTACACCTTC. This gives the protein CASIRGGPFDGYTF.

This clonotype was counted ten times or more. The chain couples TRBV6-1 to TRBJ2-7, with D perhaps matching TRBD1 (5 bases). Trimming pared 7 bases from V and 2 bases from J, leaving 12 bases between. The CDR3 covers 13 residues. Germline V gene lookup returns CDR1 MNHNS and CDR2 SASEGT. The CDR3 region is CASTFSTAYEQYF. DNA of the CDR3: TGTGCCAGCACCTTCTCGACAGCCTACGAGCAGTACTTC.

The V gene is TRBV12-3 or TRBV12-4, the J gene TRBJ2-5; no definite D call. V was pared by 6 bases and J by 6 bases, with 20 bases between. This CDR3 is built from 15 residues. CDR3 nucleotides: TGTGCCAGCAGCGGCGGTTGGAGCAAGTGGAAGACCCAGTACTTC. Translation: CASSGGWSKWKTQYF.

This clonotype was seen a few times. The chain employs TRBV5-6 and TRBJ1-1; 8 bases are shared with TRBD1. V trimming: 4 bases; J trimming: 11 bases; junction bases outside the gene matches: 7. The CDR3 consists of 12 residues. Per the germline V gene, CDR1 is SGHDT and CDR2 is YYEEEE. DNA of the CDR3: TGTGCCAGCAGCCCCGACAGGGGTTCGGCTTTCTTT. The encoded protein is CASSPDRGSAFF.

This chain uses TRBV25-1 with TRBJ1-6; no clear D. The CDR3 contains 13 residues. V was trimmed by 6 bases and J by 13 bases, leaving 16 bases between them. Germline V gives CDR1 MGHDK, CDR2 SYGVNS. The CDR3 reads CASSTLNALPLHF. CDR3 DNA sequence: TGTGCCAGCAGCACACTTAACGCCCTTCCCCTCCACTTT.

This chain connects TRBV19 to TRBJ1-2; tentative D call: TRBD1 (5 bases). The germline gives CDR1 LNHDA, CDR2 SQIVND (reference sequence). V dropped 6 bases and J dropped 5 bases, with 13 bases sitting between them. This CDR3 has 13 amino acids. CDR3 loop: CASSRAGFYGYTF. In DNA form, the CDR3 reads TGTGCCAGTAGCAGGGCTGGTTTTTATGGCTACACCTTC.

This clonotype has a count of ten or more. The rearrangement links TRBV25-1 to TRBJ2-7; maybe TRBD1 (6 bases). The CDR3 totals 12 residues. Germline loops: CDR1 MGHDK, CDR2 SYGVNS. Deletions cut 4 bases from V and 4 bases from J, with 8 bases between. In DNA, the CDR3 is TGTGCCAGCAGTGGACAGGATTACGAGCAGTACTTC. It is translated as CASSGQDYEQYF.

The table lists this clonotype with many counts. V and J are TRBV20-1 and TRBJ1-6; no clear D gene. V was pared by 1 base and J by 9 bases, with 13 bases between. The CDR3 is 14 amino acids. The germline gives CDR1 DFQATT, CDR2 SNEGSKA (reference sequence). The CDR3 DNA sequence: TGCAGTGCTAGAGGGCAGGTAGTTGGTTCACCCCTCCACTTT. This codes for CSARGQVVGSPLHF.

J is TRBJ2-7 and V is TRBV12-3 or TRBV12-4; 9 positions match TRBD1. V was clipped by 6 bases and J by 0 bases; unmatched bases: 6. The CDR3 covers 15 residues. The chain's CDR3 is CASRGTGNYSYEQYF. CDR3 DNA sequence: TGTGCCAGCAGGGGGACAGGGAATTACTCCTACGAGCAGTACTTC.

The chain recombines TRBV6-4 with TRBJ1-2; D is perhaps TRBD1 (5 bases). This CDR3 is built from 14 residues. Trimming left V 2 bases short and J 7 bases short, with 14 bases between. Looked up from germline, CDR1 is MRHNA and CDR2 is SNTAGT. The CDR3 protein is CASSDGDGPAGYTF. The CDR3 bases are TGTGCCAGCAGTGACGGGGACGGGCCGGCTGGCTACACCTTC.

The rearrangement uses TRBV20-1 and TRBJ2-3, with unresolved D. With 2 bases removed from V and 5 bases from J, the gap between germline ends came to 14 bases. Germline V gene sequence: CDR1 DFQATT, CDR2 SNEGSKA (reference sequence). CDR3 size: 14 residues. DNA for the CDR3: TGCAGTGCTAGATTGGCGGTGGGTGTAGATACGCAGTATTTT. Its translation is CSARLAVGVDTQYF.

This clonotype was seen more than once but under ten times. The chain carries TRBV2 and TRBJ1-3, with 7 bases aligning to TRBD1. Looked up from germline, CDR1 is SNHLY and CDR2 is FYNNEI. V gave up 6 bases and J gave up 0 bases; unmatched junction bases: 8. The CDR3 consists of 16 residues. This CDR3 is CASRRPGQFSGNTIYF. CDR3 bases: TGTGCCAGCAGGCGACCGGGACAGTTCTCTGGAAACACCATATATTTT.

This clonotype was counted many times. This chain joins TRBV9 and TRBJ1-4; D ambiguous. V shed 4 bases and J shed 3 bases, with 16 bases lying between them. This CDR3 region has 16 residues. CDR1 SGDLS and CDR2 YYNGEE come from the germline V gene. The CDR3 region is CASSLPPGEANEKLFF. CDR3 coding DNA: TGTGCCAGCAGCCTCCCCCCTGGGGAAGCTAATGAAAAACTGTTTTTT.